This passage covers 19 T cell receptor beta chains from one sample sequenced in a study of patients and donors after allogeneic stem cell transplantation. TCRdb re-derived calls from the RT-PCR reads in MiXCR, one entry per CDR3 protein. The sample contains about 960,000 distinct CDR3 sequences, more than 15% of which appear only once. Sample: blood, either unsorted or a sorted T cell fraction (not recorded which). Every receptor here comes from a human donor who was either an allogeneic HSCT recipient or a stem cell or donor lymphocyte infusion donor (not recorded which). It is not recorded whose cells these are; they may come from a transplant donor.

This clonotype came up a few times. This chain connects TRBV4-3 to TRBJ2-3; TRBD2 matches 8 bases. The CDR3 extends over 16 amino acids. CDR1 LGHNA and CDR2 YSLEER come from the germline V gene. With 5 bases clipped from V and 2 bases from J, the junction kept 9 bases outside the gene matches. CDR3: CASSTTSGISTDTQYF. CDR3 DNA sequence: TGCGCCAGCAGCACAACTAGCGGCATTTCCACAGATACGCAGTATTTT.

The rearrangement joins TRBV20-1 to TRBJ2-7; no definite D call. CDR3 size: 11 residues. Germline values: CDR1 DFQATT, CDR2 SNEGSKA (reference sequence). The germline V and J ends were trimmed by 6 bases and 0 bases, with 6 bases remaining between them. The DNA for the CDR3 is TGCAGTGCCCGCCCCTCCTACGAGCAGTACTTC. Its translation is CSARPSYEQYF.

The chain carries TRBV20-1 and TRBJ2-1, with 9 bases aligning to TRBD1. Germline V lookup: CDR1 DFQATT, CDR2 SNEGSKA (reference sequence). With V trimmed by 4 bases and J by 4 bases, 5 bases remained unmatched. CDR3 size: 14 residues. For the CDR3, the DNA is TGCAGTGCTACCTGGGACAGGGCGTACAATGAGCAGTTCTTC. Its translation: CSATWDRAYNEQFF.

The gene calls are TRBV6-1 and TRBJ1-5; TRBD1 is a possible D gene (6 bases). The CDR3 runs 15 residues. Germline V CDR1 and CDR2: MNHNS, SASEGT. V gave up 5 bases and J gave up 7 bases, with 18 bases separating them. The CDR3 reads CASSITGSLGQPQHF. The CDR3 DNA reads TGTGCCAGCAGTATTACAGGGTCCCTCGGGCAGCCCCAGCATTTT.

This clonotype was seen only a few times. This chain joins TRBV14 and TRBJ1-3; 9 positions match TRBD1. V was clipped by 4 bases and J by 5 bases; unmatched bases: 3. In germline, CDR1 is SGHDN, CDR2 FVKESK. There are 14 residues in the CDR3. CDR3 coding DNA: TGTGCCAGCAGCCCTGGACAGGGGCGAAACACCATATATTTT. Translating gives CASSPGQGRNTIYF.

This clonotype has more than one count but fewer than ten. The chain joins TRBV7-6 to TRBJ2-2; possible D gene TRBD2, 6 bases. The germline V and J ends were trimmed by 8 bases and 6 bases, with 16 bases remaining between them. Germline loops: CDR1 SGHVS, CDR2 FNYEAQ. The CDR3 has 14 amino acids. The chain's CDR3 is CASRPSSSAGELFF. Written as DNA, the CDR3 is TGTGCCAGCCGACCTAGCTCTAGCGCCGGGGAGCTGTTTTTT.

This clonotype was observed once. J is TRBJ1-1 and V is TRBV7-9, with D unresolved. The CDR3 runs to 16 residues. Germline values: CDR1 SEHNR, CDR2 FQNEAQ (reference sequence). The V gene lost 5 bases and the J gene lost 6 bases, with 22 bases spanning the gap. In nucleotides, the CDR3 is TGTGCCAGCAGCCCCCTCTCATTGTGGACGCCCGCTGAAGCTTTCTTT. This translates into CASSPLSLWTPAEAFF.

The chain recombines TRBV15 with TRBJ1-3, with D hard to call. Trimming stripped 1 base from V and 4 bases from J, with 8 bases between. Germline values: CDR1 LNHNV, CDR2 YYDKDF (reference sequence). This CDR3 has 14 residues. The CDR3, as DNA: TGTGCCACCAGCAGAGGTGCATTGGGAAACACCATATATTTT. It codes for CATSRGALGNTIYF.

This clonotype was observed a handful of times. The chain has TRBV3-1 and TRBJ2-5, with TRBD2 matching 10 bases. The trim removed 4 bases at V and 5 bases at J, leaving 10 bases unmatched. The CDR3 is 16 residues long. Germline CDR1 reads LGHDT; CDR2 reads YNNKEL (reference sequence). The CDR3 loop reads CASSLRIAGGRETQYF. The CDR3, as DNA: TGTGCCAGCAGCCTACGTATAGCGGGAGGTCGGGAGACCCAGTACTTC.

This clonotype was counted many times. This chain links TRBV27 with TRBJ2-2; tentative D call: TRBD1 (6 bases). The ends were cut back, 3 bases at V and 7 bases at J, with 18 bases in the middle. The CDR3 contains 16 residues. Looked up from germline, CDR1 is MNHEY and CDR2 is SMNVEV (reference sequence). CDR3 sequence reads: CASSFHPGAMDGELFF. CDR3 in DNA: TGTGCCAGCAGTTTCCACCCAGGGGCGATGGACGGGGAGCTGTTTTTT.

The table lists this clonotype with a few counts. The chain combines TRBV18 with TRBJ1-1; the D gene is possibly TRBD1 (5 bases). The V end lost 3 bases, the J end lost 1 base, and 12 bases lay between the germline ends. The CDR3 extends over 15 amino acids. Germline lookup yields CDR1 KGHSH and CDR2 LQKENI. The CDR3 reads CASSPWDSTNTEAFF. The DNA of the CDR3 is TGTGCCAGCTCACCCTGGGACTCGACGAACACTGAAGCTTTCTTT.

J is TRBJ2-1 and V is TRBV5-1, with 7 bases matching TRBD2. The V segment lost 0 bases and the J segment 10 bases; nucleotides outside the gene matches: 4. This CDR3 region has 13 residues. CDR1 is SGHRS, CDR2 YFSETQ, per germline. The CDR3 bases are TGCGCCAGCAGCTTGGGGACTAGGCTGGAGCAGTTCTTC. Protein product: CASSLGTRLEQFF.

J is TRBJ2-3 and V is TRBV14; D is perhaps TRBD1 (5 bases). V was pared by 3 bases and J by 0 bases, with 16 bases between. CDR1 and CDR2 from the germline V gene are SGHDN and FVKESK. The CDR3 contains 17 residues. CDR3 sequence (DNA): TGTGCCAGCAGCCAGACCTATGACAGATCTAGCACAGATACGCAGTATTTT. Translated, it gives CASSQTYDRSSTDTQYF.

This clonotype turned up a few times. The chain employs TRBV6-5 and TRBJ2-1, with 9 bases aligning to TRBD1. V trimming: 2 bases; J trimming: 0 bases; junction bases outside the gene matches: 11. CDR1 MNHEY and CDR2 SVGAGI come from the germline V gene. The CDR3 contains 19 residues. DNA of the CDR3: TGTGCCAGCAGTTACAGTGGACAGGGGACCCAGAGCTCCTACAATGAGCAGTTCTTC. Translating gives CASSYSGQGTQSSYNEQFF.

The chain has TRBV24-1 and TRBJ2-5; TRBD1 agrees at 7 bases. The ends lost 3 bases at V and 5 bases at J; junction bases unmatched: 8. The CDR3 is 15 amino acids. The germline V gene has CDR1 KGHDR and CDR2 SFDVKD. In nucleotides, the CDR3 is TGTGCCACCAGTGATCCTCGACAGGGCGGCGAGACCCAGTACTTC. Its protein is CATSDPRQGGETQYF.

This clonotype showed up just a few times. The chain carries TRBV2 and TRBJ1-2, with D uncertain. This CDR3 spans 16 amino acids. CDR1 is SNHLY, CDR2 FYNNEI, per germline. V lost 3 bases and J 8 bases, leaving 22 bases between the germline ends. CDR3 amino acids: CASSETPTTLLEGYTF. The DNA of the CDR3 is TGTGCCAGCAGTGAGACGCCGACAACTCTCCTAGAGGGCTACACCTTC.

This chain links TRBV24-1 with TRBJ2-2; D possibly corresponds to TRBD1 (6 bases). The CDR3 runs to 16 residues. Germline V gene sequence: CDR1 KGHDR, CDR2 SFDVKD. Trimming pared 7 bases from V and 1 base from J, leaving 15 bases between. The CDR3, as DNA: TGTGCCACCAGCTTCCCGACAGGCGAGAACACCGGGGAGCTGTTTTTT. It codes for CATSFPTGENTGELFF.

The CDR3 spells CASSPEPGPPFNEQFF. CDR3 in DNA: TGTGCCAGCAGCCCGGAGCCGGGACCCCCTTTCAATGAGCAGTTCTTC. The V call is TRBV7-9, the J call TRBJ2-1; D tentatively fits TRBD1 or TRBD2 (5 bases each). V lost 5 bases, J lost 6 bases, and 20 bases lay in between. The germline CDR1 and CDR2 sequences are SEHNR and FQNEAQ (reference sequence). The CDR3 extends over 16 amino acids.

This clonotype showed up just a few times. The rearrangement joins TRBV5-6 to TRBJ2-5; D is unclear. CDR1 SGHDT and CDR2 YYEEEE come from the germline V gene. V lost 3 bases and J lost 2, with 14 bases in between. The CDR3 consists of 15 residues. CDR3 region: CASSSRRIIQETQYF. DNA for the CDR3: TGTGCCAGCAGCTCTAGACGTATTATACAAGAGACCCAGTACTTC.